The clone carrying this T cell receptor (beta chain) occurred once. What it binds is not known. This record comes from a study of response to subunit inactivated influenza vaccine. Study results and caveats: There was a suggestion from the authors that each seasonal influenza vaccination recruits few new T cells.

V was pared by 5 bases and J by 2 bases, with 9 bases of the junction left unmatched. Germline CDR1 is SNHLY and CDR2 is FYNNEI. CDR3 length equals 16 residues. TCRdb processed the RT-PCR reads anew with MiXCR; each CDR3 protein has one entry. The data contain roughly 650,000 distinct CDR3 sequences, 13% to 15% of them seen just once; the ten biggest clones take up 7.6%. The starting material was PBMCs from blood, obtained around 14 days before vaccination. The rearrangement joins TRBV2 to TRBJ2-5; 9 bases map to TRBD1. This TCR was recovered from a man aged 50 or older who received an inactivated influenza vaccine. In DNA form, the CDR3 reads TGTGCCAGCAGTCGACCACGGGACAGGGTGCAAGAGACCCAGTACTTC. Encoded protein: CASSRPRDRVQETQYF.